What follows are 6 T cell receptor beta chains derived from one specimen sequenced in a study of OX40 agonist ivuxolimab in advanced cancers. The protocol was immunoSEQ multiplex PCR, while the TCRdb copy is restricted to in-frame clones and leaves out a portion. The data contain 85,000 to 100,000 clones, 90% to 95% of them singletons. Source: CD4+ or CD8+ T cells sorted from blood, taken in a trial of the OX40 agonist ivuxolimab. All receptors derive from an adult with an advanced solid tumor such as melanoma, head and neck, liver or kidney cancer.

The rearrangement uses TRBV11-3 and TRBJ2-3, with 10 bases that match TRBD2. Germline CDR1 and CDR2: SGHNT and YENEEA. The junction had 3 bases not matched to a gene; V was cut back by 6 bases and J by 0 bases. The CDR3 totals 15 residues. In DNA form, the CDR3 reads TGTGCCAGCAGTGTAGCGGGAGGTAGCACAGATACGCAGTATTTT. It codes for CASSVAGGSTDTQYF.

The chain has TRBV7-2 and TRBJ2-2, with 7 positions matching TRBD2. The CDR3 has 15 residues. In germline, CDR1 is SGHTA, CDR2 FQGNSA. With V trimmed by 6 bases and J by 4 bases, 8 bases remained unmatched. Written as DNA, the CDR3 is TGTGCCAGCAGGCGCGGGAGCGGCGTCACCGGGGAGCTGTTTTTT. Amino acids: CASRRGSGVTGELFF.

The chain carries TRBV28 and TRBJ1-2, with a tentative D call TRBD1 (6 bases). V lost 8 bases and J 5 bases, leaving 18 bases between the germline ends. CDR1 and CDR2 from the germline V gene are MDHEN and SYDVKM. The CDR3 extends over 14 amino acids. The CDR3 DNA follows: TGTGCCAGCCGAACAGGGACCCACAATTATGGCTACACCTTC. The encoded protein is CASRTGTHNYGYTF.

J is TRBJ2-1 and V is TRBV19, with TRBD2 matching 10 bases. Trimming cost V 5 bases and J 5 bases; bases outside gene matches: 6. The germline V gene has CDR1 LNHDA and CDR2 SQIVND (reference sequence). The CDR3 runs to 15 residues. The CDR3 bases are TGTGCCAGTAGTTCGGTAGCGGGAGGCAACAATGAGCAGTTCTTC. Protein: CASSSVAGGNNEQFF.

The chain is built from TRBV9 and TRBJ2-1; TRBD2 matches at 9 bases. V was clipped by 3 bases and J by 9 bases; unmatched bases: 10. From germline, CDR1 is SGDLS and CDR2 YYNGEE. The CDR3 has 15 amino acids. The CDR3 is CASSAAVREGGEQFF. In nucleotides, the CDR3 is TGTGCCAGCAGCGCCGCGGTGCGGGAGGGCGGTGAGCAGTTCTTC.

The chain has TRBV18 and TRBJ2-7, with D possibly being TRBD1 (5 bases). Germline CDR1 is KGHSH and CDR2 is LQKENI. The germline V and J ends were trimmed by 6 bases and 3 bases, with 15 bases remaining between them. The CDR3 has 14 residues. The CDR3 here is CASSTAWGLYEQYF. The CDR3 coding sequence is TGTGCCAGCTCGACGGCCTGGGGCCTCTACGAGCAGTACTTC.